Below, 15 T cell receptor beta chains from the same sample are listed, as sequenced in a study of T cell responses to AZD1222 COVID-19 vaccine. Measured with immunoSEQ multiplex PCR; TCRdb has only the in-frame clones, and not every one. The sample holds 15,000 to 19,000 clones, around 90% seen once. The sample consisted of peripheral blood, taken 28 days after the second AZD1222 dose. Receptors were obtained from an adult who received the AZD1222 COVID-19 vaccine.

The chain employs TRBV19 and TRBJ1-1; D not certain. Germline lookup yields CDR1 LNHDA and CDR2 SQIVND (reference sequence). There are 14 residues in the CDR3. Trimming stripped 3 bases from V and 1 base from J, with 9 bases between. This CDR3 is CASSIAGPNTEAFF. In DNA form, the CDR3 reads TGTGCCAGTAGTATCGCCGGACCGAACACTGAAGCTTTCTTT.

This chain links TRBV6-4 with TRBJ2-1; 9 nucleotides match TRBD2. The CDR3 runs 16 residues. V lost 5 bases and J lost 7; bases outside the gene matches: 12. Germline V lookup: CDR1 MRHNA, CDR2 SNTAGT. CDR3 coding DNA: TGTGCCAGCAGTCCCGAGCTAGCGGGGAAGAAGAATGAGCAGTTCTTC. This gives the protein CASSPELAGKKNEQFF.

V and J are TRBV28 and TRBJ1-6; TRBD1 matches 7 bases. Germline loops: CDR1 MDHEN, CDR2 SYDVKM. The CDR3 covers 15 residues. The V segment lost 6 bases and the J segment 4 bases; nucleotides outside the gene matches: 6. CDR3 region: CASRDPGQYNSPLHF. Written as DNA, the CDR3 is TGTGCCAGCAGGGACCCGGGACAGTATAATTCACCCCTCCACTTT.

The chain has TRBV2 and TRBJ1-1; no definite D call. The V end lost 7 bases, the J end lost 2 bases, and 11 bases lay between the germline ends. The CDR3 sequence is 13 residues long. Germline V gene data show CDR1 as SNHLY and CDR2 as FYNNEI. CDR3 nucleotide sequence: TGTGCCAGCAATCGGGGAGTTAACACTGAAGCTTTCTTT. Translation: CASNRGVNTEAFF. Based on the CDR3 plus reference TRBV2 and TRBJ1-1, the full variable domain is EPEVTQTPSHQVTQMGQEVILRCVPISNHLYFYWYRQILGQKVEFLVSFYNNEISEKSEIFDDQFSVERPDGSNFTLKIRSTKLEDSAMYFCASNRGVNTEAFFGQGTRLTVV.

V is TRBV19 and J is TRBJ1-5; the D is unclear. The CDR3 contains 15 residues. V was shortened by 1 base and J by 5 bases, with 12 bases between the two germline ends. Per germline, CDR1 LNHDA and CDR2 SQIVND (reference sequence). The CDR3, as DNA: TGTGCCAGTAGTATAGTCCTACAGAGCCATCAGCCCCAGCATTTT. It yields the protein CASSIVLQSHQPQHF.

The CDR3 spells CASRSDRASYEQYF. In DNA form, the CDR3 reads TGTGCCAGTAGAAGTGACAGGGCCTCCTACGAGCAGTACTTC. This chain connects TRBV19 to TRBJ2-7; TRBD1 matches at 7 bases. The CDR3 is 14 residues long. Germline CDR1 LNHDA, CDR2 SQIVND (reference sequence). The ends lost 6 bases at V and 0 bases at J; junction bases unmatched: 5.

V gene TRBV11-3 combines with J gene TRBJ2-1, with D maybe TRBD2 (5 bases). V lost 2 bases, J lost 12 bases, and 11 bases lay in between. CDR1 and CDR2 (germline): SGHNT, YENEEA. The CDR3 spans 12 residues. The CDR3, as DNA: TGTGCCAGCAGCTTACGCTCAGAGGGGCAGTTCTTC. The encoded protein is CASSLRSEGQFF.

The chain links TRBV11-2 to TRBJ2-7; TRBD1 aligns across 9 bases. J was trimmed by 5 bases and V by 6 bases; bases with no gene match: 8. Per germline, CDR1 SGHAT and CDR2 FQNNGV. The CDR3 loop spans 14 amino acids. The CDR3 sequence: CASSPLDRGHEQYF. The DNA of the CDR3 is TGTGCCAGCAGTCCACTGGACAGGGGTCACGAGCAGTACTTC.

A word on this clone: In the same sample, other DNA sequences code for this CDR3. The V gene is TRBV7-3, the J gene TRBJ2-3; maybe TRBD1 (6 bases). Trimming pared 5 bases from V and 2 bases from J, leaving 11 bases between. The CDR3 has 14 amino acids. The germline CDR1 and CDR2 sequences are SGHTA and FQGTGA. In nucleotides, the CDR3 is TGTGCCAGCAGCCCGCAGGGGAACACAGATACGCAGTATTTT. Its protein is CASSPQGNTDTQYF.

The V call is TRBV28, the J call TRBJ1-1; TRBD1 matches 8 bases. The V and J ends lost 1 base and 10 bases, in that order; junction bases with no gene match: 11. This CDR3 spans 15 amino acids. Germline lookup yields CDR1 MDHEN and CDR2 SYDVKM. The CDR3 reads CASSLLVPIGQGAFF. Written as DNA, the CDR3 is TGTGCCAGCAGTTTATTAGTCCCCATCGGACAGGGAGCTTTCTTT.

In regard to this clone: Other DNA sequences from this sample encode an identical CDR3 as well. The chain recombines TRBV6-2 or TRBV6-3 with TRBJ1-5; D is unclear. V lost 4 bases and J 6 bases, leaving 19 bases between the germline ends. CDR1 and CDR2 from the germline V gene are MNHEY and SVGEGT. The CDR3 extends over 16 amino acids. CDR3 sequence: CASSSIQRGVGQPQHF. CDR3 bases: TGTGCCAGCAGTTCGATCCAACGGGGAGTTGGTCAGCCCCAGCATTTT.

This clone is a singleton in its sample. The gene calls are TRBV5-1 and TRBJ1-4; 9 bases are shared with TRBD1. This CDR3 is 15 amino acids long. V lost 3 bases to trimming and J lost 7 bases; unmatched junction nucleotides: 7. The germline gives CDR1 SGHRS, CDR2 YFSETQ. CDR3: CASSSPGQGPEKLFF. The CDR3, as DNA: TGCGCCAGCAGCTCTCCGGGACAGGGCCCTGAAAAACTGTTTTTT.

The rearrangement uses TRBV18 and TRBJ2-3; D not certain. V was clipped by 0 bases and J by 1 base, with 5 bases between them. CDR1 KGHSH and CDR2 LQKENI come from the germline V gene. The CDR3 has 14 residues. As DNA, the CDR3 is TGTGCCAGCTCACCACCGCTCCGCACAGATACGCAGTATTTT. Translated, it gives CASSPPLRTDTQYF.

This clone was seen a handful of times. The V gene is TRBV2, the J gene TRBJ2-7; TRBD2 might be the D (5 bases). CDR1 and CDR2 from the germline V gene are SNHLY and FYNNEI. Trimming pared 7 bases from V and 3 bases from J, leaving 16 bases between. This CDR3 spans 14 amino acids. The CDR3 bases are TGTGCCAGCACCGGACTTAAAAGCCACTACGAGCAGTACTTC. Its protein product is CASTGLKSHYEQYF. Full variable domain (remainder filled in from reference TRBV2 and TRBJ2-7): EPEVTQTPSHQVTQMGQEVILRCVPISNHLYFYWYRQILGQKVEFLVSFYNNEISEKSEIFDDQFSVERPDGSNFTLKIRSTKLEDSAMYFCASTGLKSHYEQYFGPGTRLTVT.

V gene TRBV28 combines with J gene TRBJ2-7, with unresolved D. The germline V gene encodes CDR1 MDHEN and CDR2 SYDVKM. The CDR3 totals 11 residues. V lost 3 bases, J lost 3 bases, and 3 bases lay in between. The CDR3 DNA reads as TGTGCCAGCAGTTTTATCTACGAGCAGTACTTC. Encoded protein: CASSFIYEQYF.